This is a list of T cell receptor beta chains from one sample in a study of T cell responses to AZD1222 COVID-19 vaccine. The method was immunoSEQ multiplex PCR; TCRdb's version includes in-frame clones alone and lacks a portion of them. Found here are roughly 84,000 clones, approximately 83% of them singletons; the top ten hold 9% to 14%. The sample in question was peripheral blood, obtained 28 days after the second AZD1222 dose. The receptors here all came from an adult who received the AZD1222 COVID-19 vaccine. Both conserved end residues are part of each CDR3. Each record gives: D gene, V gene, J gene, clone size, CDR3 DNA, CDR3 protein. The D gene is left open where the match is weak. The size entry is marked missing in some rows and otherwise reads once, few, many or a size class.

.	TRBV7-2	TRBJ2-3	many	TGTGCCAGCAGCTTGGGCGTAAACACAGATACGCAGTATTTT	CASSLGVNTDTQYF
.	TRBV5-1	TRBJ1-1	.	TGCGCCAGCAGCGCCGAGAGAAACACTGAAGCTTTCTTT	CASSAERNTEAFF
.	TRBV12-3/TRBV12-4	TRBJ1-1	.	TGTGCCAGCAGCCTCGGATTTACTGAAGCTTTCTTT	CASSLGFTEAFF
.	TRBV7-8	TRBJ1-3	.	TGTGCCAGCAGCTTAGTTGCAGGCTCTGGAAACACCATATATTTT	CASSLVAGSGNTIYF
.	TRBV29-1	TRBJ2-3	.	TGCAGCGTCGCGGACAGAAACACAGATACGCAGTATTTT	CSVADRNTDTQYF
.	TRBV3-1/TRBV3-2	TRBJ1-4	.	TGTGCCAGCAGCGACCACAGGGTTGCTAATGAAAAACTGTTTTTT	CASSDHRVANEKLFF
.	TRBV3-1/TRBV3-2	TRBJ1-2	.	TGTGCCAGCAGCCGGTCGGACGCCCGCACATATGGCTACACCTTC	CASSRSDARTYGYTF
.	TRBV6-5	TRBJ2-5	.	TGTGCCAGCAGTTACTCAGGGTTCGGAGAGACCCAGTACTTC	CASSYSGFGETQYF
TRBD1	TRBV27	TRBJ1-1	.	TGTGCCAGCAGTAGTGGACAGGGCGTCCCGAACACTGAAGCTTTCTTT	CASSSGQGVPNTEAFF
.	TRBV18	TRBJ2-7	.	TGTGCCAGCTCACCACCGGGGCCGACCTACGAGCAGTACTTC	CASSPPGPTYEQYF
.	TRBV7-2	TRBJ2-3	.	TGTGCCAGCAGCTTAGTCTATCCGAGGGCTGGGAACACAGATACGCAGTATTTT	CASSLVYPRAGNTDTQYF
.	TRBV9	TRBJ1-5	.	TGTGCCAGCAGCCCAGGGTCGCGTTGGGATCAGCCCCAGCATTTT	CASSPGSRWDQPQHF
.	TRBV2	TRBJ2-2	.	TGTGCCAGCAGGAGAGCTAGCTCCGGGGAGCTGTTTTTT	CASRRASSGELFF
.	TRBV5-1	TRBJ2-7	.	TGCGCCAGCAGGGAGGGGGATATGGGAGAGCAGTACTTC	CASREGDMGEQYF
.	TRBV7-9	TRBJ1-2	.	TGTGCCAGCAGCTTTAGTGCGGGGGGCTACACCTTC	CASSFSAGGYTF
.	TRBV14	TRBJ1-2	.	TGTGCCAGCAGCAGATGCTACACCTTC	CASSRCYTF
TRBD2	TRBV3-1/TRBV3-2	TRBJ2-7	once	TGTGCCAGCAGCCATTTACGACTAGCGGCTAACTACGAGCAGTACTTC	CASSHLRLAANYEQYF
.	TRBV7-2	TRBJ1-5	.	TGTGCCAGCAGCGTTGGCAATCAGCCCCAGCATTTT	CASSVGNQPQHF
TRBD2	TRBV7-2	TRBJ2-3	.	TGTGCCAGCAGCTTGACTAGCGGGAATCTCAATACGCAGTATTTT	CASSLTSGNLNTQYF
.	TRBV4-3	TRBJ2-5	.	TGCGCCAGCAGCCAAGACCTCGGGGGGCGACAGGCGGGACAAGAGACCCAGTACTTC	CASSQDLGGRQAGQETQYF
.	TRBV9	TRBJ1-3	medium-sized	TGTGCCAGCAGCGTAGAAGGTGGAAACACCATATATTTT	CASSVEGGNTIYF
TRBD1	TRBV29-1	TRBJ1-1	.	TGCAGCGCTTGGGGACAGCACACTGAAGCTTTCTTT	CSAWGQHTEAFF
.	TRBV15	TRBJ2-5	.	TGTGCCACCAGCAGAGATACGGCAGCAGGGACCCAGTACTTC	CATSRDTAAGTQYF
.	TRBV5-1	TRBJ1-4	few	TGCGCCAGCAGCAAGGACAGTCATACAACTAATGAAAAACTGTTTTTT	CASSKDSHTTNEKLFF
.	TRBV30	TRBJ1-5	few	TGTGCCTGGAGTGTGGAGGCAGTAAGGGATCAGCCCCAGCATTTT	CAWSVEAVRDQPQHF
.	TRBV7-2	TRBJ1-3	.	TGTGCCAGCAGCACCTTAACAGGGTTGGGAAACACCATATATTTT	CASSTLTGLGNTIYF
TRBD1	TRBV18	TRBJ2-6	.	TGTGCCAGCTCACCTAAATCGACAGGGAAGACCTCTGGGGCCAACGTCCTGACTTTC	CASSPKSTGKTSGANVLTF
.	TRBV5-1	TRBJ2-1	.	TGCGCCAGCAGCTTGTTTCGATTAGACAATGAGCAGTTCTTC	CASSLFRLDNEQFF
.	TRBV29-1	TRBJ1-1	.	TGCAGCGTTGTGGGGCGGACTGAAGCTTTCTTT	CSVVGRTEAFF
TRBD1	TRBV6-6	TRBJ2-3	.	TGTGCCAGCAGGGCACCGGGACAGGGGGCAGATACGCAGTATTTT	CASRAPGQGADTQYF